This record looks at one T cell receptor beta chain sequence and its context. Germline lookup yields CDR1 SEHNR and CDR2 FQNEAQ (reference sequence). The V and J ends lost 1 base and 10 bases respectively, with 19 bases between them. This CDR3 has 15 residues. Through template switching, a universal primer site was introduced, and the cDNA contained unique molecular identifiers. TCRdb re-analysed the 5' RACE reads in MiXCR, keeping a single row per CDR3 protein. The repertoire holds 520,000 or so distinct CDR3 sequences, 22% seen once, with about 0.99% in the top ten. This record belongs to a study of identical twins. These same records also appear under a second study, on T cells expressing NK-cell markers. That study adds: The authors restricted sorting to alpha-beta TCR T cells with an anti-gamma-delta TCR antibody in several experiments.

Sequenced: CD4+ T cells sorted from blood. This clonotype was obtained from a woman under 30 in good health. The chain links TRBV7-9 to TRBJ1-1; tentatively, D is TRBD1 (5 bases). The CDR3 loop is CASSLVGRRSRGAFF. DNA for the CDR3: TGTGCCAGCAGCTTAGTGGGACGGCGAAGTAGGGGAGCTTTCTTT. The entire variable domain, with the rest obtained from reference TRBV7-9 and TRBJ1-1, is as follows: DTGVSQNPRHKITKRGQNVTFRCDPISEHNRLYWYRQTLGQGPEFLTYFQNEAQLEKSRLLSDRFSAERPKGSFSTLEIQRTEQGDSAMYLCASSLVGRRSRGAFFGQGTRLTVV.